This T cell receptor (beta chain) derives from a study of CD8+CD57+ T cells in acquired aplastic anemia. About the research overall: Average DNA yield from sorted CD4+ and CD8+ cells was around 3.2 ug.

Germline assignment: CDR1 LGHNA and CDR2 YSLEER. The CDR3 totals 14 residues. Trimming at V came to 1 base and at J to 11 bases, leaving 6 bases not matched to a gene. Genomic DNA served as template for TCR beta VDJ and CDR3 profiling. From the reads, TCRdb called clonotypes with MiXCR, one entry per CDR3 protein. This sample has hundreds of thousands of distinct CDR3 sequences, with more than 25% found just once. Notes on this clonotype: As yet, its antigen is unknown.

Findings and caveats of the study: Patients and controls turned out to have approximately 29 CD8+ CDR3 sequences in common.

The patients chosen for sequencing had shown expansion of CD8+CD57+ cells (detected by flow cytometry). In all patients, the disease was severe acquired aplastic anemia. Blood sampling was performed on the patients, and none of them had received therapy by then. Sequencing was done on a sample of sorted CD4+, CD8+, or CD8+CD57+ T cells (not recorded which) from PBMCs. The chain combines TRBV4-3 with TRBJ2-1; 9 nucleotides align to TRBD2. The TCR originated in a human donor with aplastic anemia. The CDR3 here is CASSQGGLAGKQFF. In DNA form, the CDR3 reads TGCGCCAGCAGCCAAGGTGGCCTAGCGGGGAAGCAGTTCTTC.